The clone carrying this TCR beta chain was counted only a few times. The data belong to a study of blood T cell repertoires in COVID-19. Across the whole study: Both acute and convalescent COVID-19 samples were obtained from the United States, Italy and Spain. PBMCs, B-cell-depleted T cells, or T cells provided the cDNA or gDNA that made up the material.

Methods used by the authors: Reference gene primers were amplified, and this amplification served to estimate nucleated cell counts. Repertoires were generated with immunoSEQ multiplex PCR, while TCRdb's copy carries only in-frame clones and drops some. V and J calls and clone size are copied from that table; D and trimming were computed from the DNA. The sample has about 130,000 clones; 60% to 80% are singletons. The V end lost 3 bases, the J end lost 5 bases, and 18 bases lay between the germline ends. The CDR3 is 16 amino acids. Germline CDR1 and CDR2: LNHDA and SQIVND (reference sequence). This chain connects TRBV19 to TRBJ2-3; D is perhaps TRBD1 (5 bases). This receptor was taken from an older woman with acute or convalescent COVID-19. The sequencing input was peripheral blood. This chain's CDR3 is CASSIGSAGPRDTQYF. DNA for the CDR3: TGTGCCAGTAGTATCGGAAGCGCAGGGCCAAGAGATACGCAGTATTTT.